This T cell receptor (beta chain) was sequenced in a study of T cells in Graves' hyperthyroidism and ophthalmopathy (dated by TCRdb to between 2018 and 2020). For context, the study as a whole: Peripheral blood was collected at initial diagnosis, before any treatment. Whether ophthalmopathy could be predicted prospectively was tested in an independent validation cohort made up of roughly 20 hyperthyroidism patients plus 17 patients who later progressed to ophthalmopathy. To identify TCR V-J signatures that set the groups apart, the researchers used a discovery cohort of 95 to 100 patients, made up of 40 to 45 with Graves' ophthalmopathy and 57 with stable Graves' hyperthyroidism. The roughly 94 discovery patients were randomly divided into training and test sets at a 7:3 ratio. After sampling, hyperthyroidism patients received methimazole starting at 30 mg daily, and ophthalmopathy patients received high-dose intravenous methylprednisolone. According to the paper, TCR Vbeta CDR3 sequencing was carried out on around 140 peripheral blood samples, which came from under 50 ophthalmopathy, 70 to 80 hyperthyroidism and around 17 progressor patients. Thyroid tissue and blood T-cell repertoires from more than 5 Graves' hyperthyroidism patients were also compared in the study.

Broad study findings and their caveats: A model built on a 13 V-J signature distinguished ophthalmopathy from stable hyperthyroidism, reaching roughly 88% sensitivity and about 81% specificity in cross-validation and 80%/75% in testing. Most expanded thyroid clonotypes (frequency above 0.001) were also detected in blood, suggesting blood repertoires may reflect thyroid immune responses. Sample size was not statistically predetermined, and investigators were not blinded to group allocation. In validation, progression to ophthalmopathy was predicted by the model with 70% to 71% sensitivity and 72% to 85% specificity, a median of about 6.4 months before onset.

To note about this clonotype: Its antigen remains unidentified. No quality values exist for individual bases; no much larger clone is one base distant.

The CDR3 numbers 15 residues from cysteine through phenylalanine. Left in the record is the CDR3 DNA by itself, 45 bases read in frame from the first base. In the germline V gene, CDR1 corresponds to MNHEY and CDR2 to SVGEGT. The junction shows trimming of 6 bases on V and 5 bases on J, plus 16 bases between the germline ends. Ophthalmopathy patients had moderately to severely active disease, with a Clinical Activity Score of 3 or more, a NOSPECS grade of 4 or more, and a disease duration of less than 3 months. The study excluded patients with uncontrolled infections, other autoimmune diseases, pregnancy or lactation. Clinical symptoms, serum thyroxine and TRAb, thyroid ultrasound, and orbital computed tomography formed the basis for the diagnoses. PBMCs were isolated from more than 9 ml of fresh peripheral blood by Ficoll-Paque density gradient centrifugation. Trizol reagent was used to extract total RNA, and RNA quality was then checked on an Agilent 2100 Bioanalyzer.

TCR beta CDR3 regions were amplified from RNA transcripts. The first round of RT-PCR for the TCR CDR3 was performed with the HTBI primer set and the Qiagen OneStep RT-PCR kit. Libraries were constructed in a second round of multiplex PCR, after which size selection and purification were performed. The libraries were sequenced on an Illumina HiSeq2000 using paired-end 100 bp reads. Per the original workflow: SOAPnuke was used to process the raw data, with reads discarded if the reads contained adapters or uncalled bases, had a mean Phred below 15, or lacked an exact constant-primer or identifier match. COPE v1.2.5 was used to merge high-quality paired reads, and clonotypes were defined as unique nucleotide sequences. MiTCR v1.1 was used to align the clonotypes against IMGT TRBV, TRBD and TRBJ reference segments. Only V-J combinations with frequency above 0.0001, covering roughly 99% of repertoires, were analysed. The TCS score was defined as F50 (clonal expansion) divided by E x V (chaos), with BLOSUM62-based TCRdist calculated between CDR3 peptides within each V-J. Welch's t-statistics and random forest reduced around 520 V-J features to 10 to 15, which were used in a naive Bayes classifier (R e1071). TCRdb trimmed the raw reads at Q25, called clones with MiXCR and kept productive beta chains. Identical CDR3 proteins give one entry, which carries the most common genes and DNA. The V and J calls and clone size come from TCRdb's table, not from the authors' own analysis. The sample table records about 480,000 distinct CDR3 sequences; about 20% of these occur just once. Around 50% of the sample lies in the top ten.

Specimen: blood. This sequence uses TRBV6-2 or TRBV6-3 and TRBJ2-2; the best D guess is TRBD1, with 5 bases matching. This receptor was taken from a woman in her 70s with Graves' ophthalmopathy. The sequence in DNA is TGTGCCAGCAGGGCCTCCGCAGGGTTTACCGGGGAGCTGTTTTTT. Protein translation: CASRASAGFTGELFF.